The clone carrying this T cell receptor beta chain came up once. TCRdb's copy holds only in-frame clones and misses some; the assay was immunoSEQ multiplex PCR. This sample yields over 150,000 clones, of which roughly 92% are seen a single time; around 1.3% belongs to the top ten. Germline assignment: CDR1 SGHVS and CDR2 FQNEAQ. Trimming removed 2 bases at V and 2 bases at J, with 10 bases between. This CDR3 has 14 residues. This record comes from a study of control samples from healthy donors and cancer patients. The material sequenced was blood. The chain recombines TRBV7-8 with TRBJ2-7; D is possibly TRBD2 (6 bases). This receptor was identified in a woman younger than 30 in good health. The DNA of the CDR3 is TGTGCCAGCAGCTTAACGGGAGAGCCCTACGAGCAGTACTTC. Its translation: CASSLTGEPYEQYF.